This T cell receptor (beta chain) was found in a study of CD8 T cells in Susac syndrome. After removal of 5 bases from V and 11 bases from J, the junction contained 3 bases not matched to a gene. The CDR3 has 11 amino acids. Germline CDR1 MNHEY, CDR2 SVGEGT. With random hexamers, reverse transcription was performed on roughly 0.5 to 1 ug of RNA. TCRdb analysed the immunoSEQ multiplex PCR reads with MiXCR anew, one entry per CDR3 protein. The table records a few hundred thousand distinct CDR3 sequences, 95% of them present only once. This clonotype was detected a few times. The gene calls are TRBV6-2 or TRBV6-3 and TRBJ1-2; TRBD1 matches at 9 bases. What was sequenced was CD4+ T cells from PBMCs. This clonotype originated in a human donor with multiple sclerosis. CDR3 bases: TGTGCCAGCAGTCTCGGACAGGGGTACACCTTC. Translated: CASSLGQGYTF.